The 32 T cell receptor beta chains given below trace back to one sample, sequenced in a study of Graves' ophthalmopathy and Graves' hyperthyroidism. Amplifying from RNA transcripts, the study obtained TCR beta CDR3 regions. The authors performed first-round RT-PCR with HTBI primers and then a second-round multiplex PCR. TCRdb independently ran MiXCR on the multiplex PCR reads; one entry per CDR3 protein. The sample records over 500,000 distinct CDR3 sequences, 22% being singletons. Input material: peripheral blood. Receptor source: a woman between 18 and 30 years old with stable Graves' hyperthyroidism. Some clones in this sample may be carry-over from other donors' samples.

This clonotype has a count of ten or more. The chain links TRBV30 to TRBJ2-7; no firm D call. V lost 0 bases to trimming and J lost 5 bases, with 14 bases between them. Germline V gives CDR1 GTSNPN, CDR2 SVGIG (reference sequence). The CDR3 runs 14 residues. The DNA for the CDR3 is TGTGCCTGGAGTGTACTCCGGACGCTCCACGAGCAGTACTTC. It codes for CAWSVLRTLHEQYF.

This clonotype was recorded at least ten times. The chain uses TRBV20-1 and TRBJ1-1; D remains ambiguous. V was shortened by 3 bases and J by 1 base, with 12 bases between the two germline ends. From germline, CDR1 is DFQATT and CDR2 SNEGSKA (reference sequence). This CDR3 contains 14 residues. The CDR3 coding sequence is TGCAGTGCTAGTAGCCCTTTCTCGAACACTGAAGCTTTCTTT. Its translation is CSASSPFSNTEAFF.

This clonotype was observed many times. The chain joins TRBV6-4 to TRBJ2-2, with D possibly being TRBD1 (5 bases). V was shortened by 0 bases and J by 6 bases, with 5 bases between the two germline ends. The CDR3 loop spans 13 amino acids. Germline values: CDR1 MRHNA, CDR2 SNTAGT. The DNA for the CDR3 is TGTGCCAGCAGTGACTCGGGGCCCGGGGAGCTGTTTTTT. It yields the protein CASSDSGPGELFF.

This clonotype has ten or more counts. The chain employs TRBV11-3 and TRBJ1-1; D unclear. CDR1 and CDR2 (germline): SGHNT, YENEEA. Deletions cut 1 base from V and 1 base from J, with 10 bases between. The CDR3 is 15 amino acids. CDR3 in DNA: TGTGCCAGCAGCTTAGGTATCGGCGGGAACACTGAAGCTTTCTTT. This codes for CASSLGIGGNTEAFF.

This clonotype was picked up many times. This sequence joins TRBV5-5 and TRBJ2-5, with 9 bases aligning to TRBD2. This CDR3 comprises 16 residues. Germline V CDR1 and CDR2: SGHKS, YYEKEE (reference sequence). With V trimmed by 4 bases and J by 2 bases, 9 bases remained unmatched. CDR3 sequence reads: CASSTVAGAGQETQYF. CDR3 bases: TGTGCCAGCAGCACCGTAGCGGGAGCGGGTCAAGAGACCCAGTACTTC.

The V and J genes are TRBV10-3 and TRBJ2-5; TRBD1 might be the D (5 bases). With 6 bases removed from V and 0 bases from J, the gap between germline ends came to 11 bases. CDR1 is ENHRY, CDR2 SYGVKD, per germline. CDR3 length: 14 residues. CDR3 nucleotide sequence: TGTGCCATCAGCAAGGCCAGGGACCAAGAGACCCAGTACTTC. Its protein is CAISKARDQETQYF.

This clonotype has at least ten counts. The junction departs from germline at one end; a sequencing error may be responsible. The chain is built from TRBV12-3 or TRBV12-4 and TRBJ2-7; D uncertain. The CDR3 extends over 12 amino acids. The CDR3, as DNA: TGCGCCAGCAGCTTGGCTGGGGACGAGCAGTACTTC. Protein: CASSLAGDEQYF.

This clonotype was counted at least ten times. DNA of the CDR3: TGCAGTGCTAGGGGGGGGGCAGGCTACGAGCAGTACTTC. Translated, it gives CSARGGAGYEQYF. The J gene is TRBJ2-7, the V gene TRBV20-1; D might be TRBD2 (7 bases). The germline V gene encodes CDR1 DFQATT and CDR2 SNEGSKA (reference sequence). V lost 3 bases, J lost 3 bases, and 12 bases lay in between. The CDR3 consists of 13 residues.

The chain has TRBV6-1 and TRBJ2-7; D is unclear. V lost 0 bases, J lost 1 base, and 7 bases lay in between. CDR3 length: 14 amino acids. Per the germline V gene, CDR1 is MNHNS and CDR2 is SASEGT. The CDR3 DNA reads as TGTGCCAGCAGTGAAGCCGGCAGATCCTACGAGCAGTACTTC. Its translation is CASSEAGRSYEQYF.

This clonotype was detected only a few times. Being one base from a much bigger clone, this may be a read error. The chain links TRBV6-5 to TRBJ2-5, with no clear D. CDR3 size: 12 residues. Per the germline V gene, CDR1 is MNHEY and CDR2 is SVGAGI. V lost 7 bases, J lost 2 bases, and 8 bases lay in between. The CDR3 region is CASNGRQETQYF. The CDR3 nucleotides read TGTGCCAGCAATGGACGGCAAGAGACCCAGTACTTC.

This sequence joins TRBV12-3 or TRBV12-4 and TRBJ1-2; 10 positions match TRBD1. The CDR3 runs 15 residues. After removal of 7 bases from V and 8 bases from J, the junction contained 13 bases not matched to a gene. DNA for the CDR3: TGTGCCAGCACCCATGGACAGACAGGGGGCGCGGGCTACACCTTC. This codes for CASTHGQTGGAGYTF.

The chain carries TRBV5-6 and TRBJ1-2; D gene ambiguous. From germline, CDR1 is SGHDT and CDR2 YYEEEE. The CDR3 sequence is 13 residues long. V lost 10 bases and J 4 bases, leaving 17 bases between the germline ends. The CDR3 bases are TGTGCCGGGAGTCCTGGAGGGTCCTATGGCTACACCTTC. Translating it yields CAGSPGGSYGYTF.

This clonotype was counted ten times or more. The chain uses TRBV9 and TRBJ1-5; 9 bases line up with TRBD1. J gave up 0 bases and V 8 bases, and 6 bases lay outside the gene matches. This CDR3 contains 15 residues. CDR1 SGDLS and CDR2 YYNGEE come from the germline V gene. CDR3 coding DNA: TGTGCCAGTGGGACAGGGAAGCTTAGCAATCAGCCCCAGCATTTT. The encoded protein is CASGTGKLSNQPQHF.

This clonotype was detected a few times. V is TRBV4-1 and J is TRBJ1-2, with a possible D match to TRBD1 (5 bases). From germline, CDR1 is MGHRA and CDR2 YSYEKL. V dropped 4 bases and J dropped 4 bases, with 13 bases sitting between them. This CDR3 has 14 residues. CDR3 bases: TGCGCCAGCAGCCTCCGGACATCCGCCTATGGCTACACCTTC. This sequence encodes CASSLRTSAYGYTF.

The table lists this clonotype with many counts. The chain is built from TRBV30 and TRBJ1-1; weak D call: TRBD1 (5 bases). There are 11 residues in the CDR3. Germline CDR1 is GTSNPN and CDR2 is SVGIG (reference sequence). The CDR3 protein is CAWGMNTEAFF. In DNA, the CDR3 is TGTGCTTGGGGGATGAACACTGAAGCTTTCTTT.

The chain recombines TRBV6-5 with TRBJ2-7; 14 bases are shared with TRBD2. Per germline, CDR1 MNHEY and CDR2 SVGAGI. The ends lost 2 bases at V and 5 bases at J; junction bases unmatched: 5. The CDR3 has 16 amino acids. The CDR3 here is CASSYKGTSGGHEQYF. The CDR3 DNA is TGTGCCAGCAGTTACAAAGGGACTAGCGGGGGTCACGAGCAGTACTTC.

This clonotype showed up many times. Relative to the germline gene, one junction end is altered; a read error may explain this. The chain links TRBV7-9 to TRBJ2-5; 7 positions agree with TRBD1. The CDR3 is made up of 12 amino acids. Germline assignment: CDR1 SEHNR and CDR2 FQNEAQ (reference sequence). CDR3 residues: CVSSRQGGTQYF. The DNA of the CDR3 is TGTGTCAGCAGCCGACAGGGCGGGACCCAGTACTTC.

This clonotype was seen once. J is TRBJ2-7 and V is TRBV13; D is tentatively TRBD1 or TRBD2 (6 bases each). Germline V lookup: CDR1 PRHDT, CDR2 FYEKMQ (reference sequence). This CDR3 is 14 amino acids long. V was pared by 4 bases and J by 3 bases, with 13 bases between. The CDR3 coding sequence is TGTGCCAGCAGCTCAAGACAGGACTACTACGAGCAGTACTTC. Residues: CASSSRQDYYEQYF.

This clonotype was seen repeatedly, ten times or more. The rearrangement joins TRBV7-3 to TRBJ2-6; no firm D call. This CDR3 spans 15 amino acids. The germline V gene encodes CDR1 SGHTA and CDR2 FQGTGA. V gave up 2 bases and J gave up 3 bases, with 8 bases separating them. The CDR3 here is CASSLHPVGANVLTF. The CDR3 DNA reads TGTGCCAGCAGCTTACACCCCGTTGGGGCCAACGTCCTGACTTTC.

This clonotype was seen many times. This chain joins TRBV30 and TRBJ1-1; 7 bases line up with TRBD1. J was trimmed by 1 base and V by 5 bases; bases with no gene match: 1. Germline V CDR1 and CDR2: GTSNPN, SVGIG (reference sequence). The CDR3 is 12 residues long. The CDR3 reads CAWDRENTEAFF. CDR3 bases: TGTGCCTGGGACAGGGAGAACACTGAAGCTTTCTTT.

This clonotype was detected many times. The chain employs TRBV2 and TRBJ2-7; TRBD2 aligns across 10 bases. V lost 5 bases, J lost 6 bases, and 10 bases stayed unmatched. The CDR3 is 15 residues long. Per the germline V gene, CDR1 is SNHLY and CDR2 is FYNNEI. CDR3 nucleotide sequence: TGTGCCAGCAGTCCCCGCGCTAGCGGGAGAGGCGAGCAGTACTTC. This sequence encodes CASSPRASGRGEQYF.

Written as DNA, the CDR3 is TGTGCCACGCACAGGGGTACCGGGGAGCTGTTTTTT. It encodes CATHRGTGELFF. The chain recombines TRBV19 with TRBJ2-2; 7 nucleotides align to TRBD1. The CDR3 spans 12 residues. The V gene's germline CDR1 is LNHDA and CDR2 SQIVND (reference sequence). Trimming removed 10 bases from V and 5 bases from J; junction bases left unmatched: 4.

This clonotype has at least ten counts. The CDR3 loop is CASKSGTGSNQPQHF. CDR3 in DNA: TGTGCCAGCAAGTCCGGGACAGGTAGCAATCAGCCCCAGCATTTT. The chain recombines TRBV6-1 with TRBJ1-5; 8 nucleotides line up with TRBD1. The CDR3 is 15 residues long. V shed 7 bases and J 0 bases; nucleotides not matched to a gene: 5. CDR1 is MNHNS and CDR2 is SASEGT in the germline V gene.

The rearrangement joins TRBV28 to TRBJ1-2; 12 nucleotides agree with TRBD1. CDR1 and CDR2 from the germline V gene are MDHEN and SYDVKM. The CDR3 has 18 amino acids. V dropped 6 bases and J dropped 1; count of bases not matched to a gene: 12. CDR3: CASSLIRDRGRINYGYTF. CDR3 sequence (DNA): TGTGCCAGCAGCCTCATCCGGGACAGGGGGCGAATTAACTATGGCTACACCTTC.

This clonotype was detected ten times or more. The chain couples TRBV11-2 to TRBJ1-1; TRBD1 agrees at 7 bases. Germline CDR1 reads SGHAT; CDR2 reads FQNNGV. The CDR3 is made up of 15 amino acids. J lost 3 bases, V lost 1 base, and 5 bases had no gene match. This chain's CDR3 is CASSLVAGGDTEAFF. The CDR3 bases are TGTGCCAGCAGCTTAGTCGCAGGGGGGGACACTGAAGCTTTCTTT.

This clonotype was recorded at least ten times. The chain has TRBV4-1 and TRBJ1-2, with TRBD1 matching 7 bases. Germline CDR1 is MGHRA and CDR2 is YSYEKL. This CDR3 spans 16 amino acids. V trimming: 3 bases; J trimming: 4 bases; junction bases outside the gene matches: 11. Here the CDR3 DNA reads TGCGCCAGCAGCCAGTCTCCCGGGGACAGCTCCTATGGCTACACCTTC. Its protein product is CASSQSPGDSSYGYTF.

This clonotype was observed many times. One junction end does not reproduce the germline sequence, and a read error may be involved. The V call is TRBV5-1, the J call TRBJ1-2; D is perhaps TRBD1 (5 bases). This CDR3 is built from 16 residues. Germline V gene data show CDR1 as SGHRS and CDR2 as YFSETQ. In nucleotides, the CDR3 is TGCGCCAGCAGATTGGGGACTCAAGAAGCAGTCTATGGCTACACCTTC. Translation gives CASRLGTQEAVYGYTF.

Ten or more counts support this clonotype. The rearrangement uses TRBV9 and TRBJ1-6; TRBD1 is a possible D gene (5 bases). Germline assignment: CDR1 SGDLS and CDR2 YYNGEE. V lost 0 bases and J lost 6, with 7 bases in between. This CDR3 is 14 amino acids long. CDR3 nucleotide sequence: TGTGCCAGCAGCGTAGCGCAGGGTAATTCACCCCTCCACTTT. Translating gives CASSVAQGNSPLHF. The whole variable domain, filled in from reference TRBV9 and TRBJ1-6, reads DSGVTQTPKHLITATGQRVTLRCSPRSGDLSVYWYQQSLDQGLQFLIQYYNGEERAKGNILERFSAQQFPDLHSELNLSSLELGDSALYFCASSVAQGNSPLHFGNGTRLTVT.

In nucleotides, the CDR3 is TGTGCCAGCAGCCGCAAACAGGGAGCACAAGAGACCCAGTACTTC. As protein: CASSRKQGAQETQYF. This chain links TRBV11-2 with TRBJ2-5; a weak D match, TRBD1 (6 bases). CDR3 length: 15 amino acids. Trimming removed 5 bases from V and 2 bases from J, with 15 bases in between. Per germline, CDR1 SGHAT and CDR2 FQNNGV.

This clonotype was seen ten or more times. The chain carries TRBV5-1 and TRBJ2-2; D gene unclear. Trimming took off 4 bases at V and 5 bases at J, with 3 bases between the two ends. This CDR3 has 11 residues. Germline V gene lookup returns CDR1 SGHRS and CDR2 YFSETQ. The CDR3 sequence: CASSGTGELFF. The CDR3 DNA sequence: TGCGCCAGCAGCGGAACCGGGGAGCTGTTTTTT.

In this sample, this clonotype turned up many times. The chain uses TRBV6-4 and TRBJ2-2; D possibly corresponds to TRBD1 (6 bases). Germline CDR1 is MRHNA and CDR2 is SNTAGT. This CDR3 region has 18 residues. V was cut by 5 bases and J by 1 base, with 20 bases left in between. The CDR3 sequence: CASSPQTGEGWNTGELFF. DNA for the CDR3: TGTGCCAGCAGTCCCCAGACAGGAGAGGGATGGAACACCGGGGAGCTGTTTTTT.

Remarks on this clonotype: A much more abundant neighbour one base away suggests this may be a read error. The CDR3 is CASSPAATSGTNVLTF. The CDR3 DNA is TGCGCCAGCAGCCCAGCGGCTACCTCTGGGACCAACGTCCTGACTTTC. The chain is built from TRBV5-1 and TRBJ2-6; TRBD2 is a possible D gene (5 bases). CDR3 size: 16 residues. Germline CDR1 and CDR2: SGHRS and YFSETQ.